The 30 T cell receptor beta chains in this list originate from one sample, sequenced in a study of blood T cell repertoires in COVID-19. Assay: immunoSEQ multiplex PCR; the TCRdb copy retains only in-frame clones and omits some. The table records about 69,000 clones, over 75% of them present only once. The sequenced sample consisted of peripheral blood. These receptors all come from an elderly man with acute or convalescent COVID-19.

The rearrangement links TRBV30 to TRBJ2-5; 8 bases are a match to TRBD1. CDR1 and CDR2 from the germline V gene are GTSNPN and SVGIG (reference sequence). V dropped 1 base and J dropped 4; count of bases not matched to a gene: 5. The CDR3 consists of 14 residues. The chain's CDR3 is CAWSGSTGAETQYF. In nucleotides, the CDR3 is TGTGCCTGGAGTGGTTCGACAGGGGCAGAGACCCAGTACTTC.

CDR3 sequence (DNA): TGCGCCAGCAGCCCACGACTAGCGGGGTTAAATGAGCAGTTCTTC. This encodes CASSPRLAGLNEQFF. V usage is TRBV5-1 and J usage is TRBJ2-1; 11 bases are a match to TRBD2. V lost 4 bases to trimming and J lost 7 bases; unmatched junction nucleotides: 7. CDR3 size: 15 residues. Germline V lookup: CDR1 SGHRS, CDR2 YFSETQ.

V gene TRBV20-1 combines with J gene TRBJ1-2; D gene ambiguous. The germline V gene has CDR1 DFQATT and CDR2 SNEGSKA (reference sequence). The V gene lost 3 bases and the J gene lost 4 bases, with 12 bases spanning the gap. The CDR3 covers 13 residues. The CDR3 region has the DNA TGCAGTGCTAGTCGCCAAAACATCTATGGCTACACCTTC. This translates into CSASRQNIYGYTF.

The rearrangement uses TRBV28 and TRBJ1-2; D not certain. From germline, CDR1 is MDHEN and CDR2 SYDVKM. This CDR3 spans 13 amino acids. Trimming stripped 7 bases from V and 4 bases from J, with 13 bases between. For the CDR3, the DNA is TGTGCCAGCACCCCCACAGCTCGCTATGGCTACACCTTC. Translated, it gives CASTPTARYGYTF.

The chain uses TRBV21-1 and TRBJ2-7; TRBD1 was called by the table and not checked on the DNA. TRBV21-1 is classified as a pseudogene. The CDR3 sequence is 14 residues long. DNA of the CDR3: TGTGCCAGCAGCAAACACCAGGGGCACTACGAGCAGTACTTC. It translates to CASSKHQGHYEQYF.

V and J are TRBV3-1 (or the pseudogene TRBV3-2) and TRBJ1-1; TRBD1 is a possible D gene (6 bases). CDR3 length: 12 amino acids. The ends were cut back, 7 bases at V and 9 bases at J, with 15 bases in the middle. Germline CDR1 is LGHDT and CDR2 is YNNKEL (reference sequence). CDR3 DNA sequence: TGTGCCAGCACGATTCGGACAGAGAAAGCTTTCTTT. It codes for CASTIRTEKAFF.

The chain couples TRBV6-2 or TRBV6-3 to TRBJ2-5, with D perhaps matching TRBD1 (5 bases). Per the germline V gene, CDR1 is MNHEY and CDR2 is SVGEGT. V dropped 6 bases and J dropped 2 bases, with 16 bases sitting between them. The CDR3 is made up of 15 amino acids. The CDR3 nucleotides read TGTGCCAGCAGCTCGGACATGACAATACAAGAGACCCAGTACTTC. Protein product: CASSSDMTIQETQYF.

The chain carries TRBV6-6 and TRBJ1-3, with 8 bases fitting TRBD1. V lost 7 bases to trimming and J lost 5 bases; unmatched junction nucleotides: 7. Germline V lookup: CDR1 MNHNY, CDR2 SVGAGI (reference sequence). The CDR3 loop spans 14 amino acids. This CDR3 is CASIADRGRNTIYF. For the CDR3, the DNA is TGTGCCAGCATCGCCGACAGGGGAAGAAACACCATATATTTT.

The chain uses TRBV24-1 and TRBJ2-7, with 8 bases fitting TRBD1. CDR1 and CDR2 (germline): KGHDR, SFDVKD. This CDR3 has 15 residues. V gave up 4 bases and J gave up 3 bases; unmatched junction bases: 7. CDR3 sequence: CATSDGGQEYYEQYF. The CDR3 bases are TGTGCCACCAGTGACGGGGGACAGGAATACTACGAGCAGTACTTC.

The chain is built from TRBV19 and TRBJ1-4; a weak D match, TRBD1 (6 bases). Per germline, CDR1 LNHDA and CDR2 SQIVND (reference sequence). Deletions cut 6 bases from V and 8 bases from J, with 19 bases between. The CDR3 runs 15 residues. The CDR3 nucleotides read TGTGCCAGTAGAGTACAGGGACGAATAGGAGAAAAACTGTTTTTT. Its translation is CASRVQGRIGEKLFF.

The chain uses TRBV6-5 and TRBJ1-1; 7 nucleotides agree with TRBD1. The CDR3 loop spans 15 amino acids. Unmatched junction bases numbered 14, after V lost 6 bases and J lost 7 bases. CDR1 is MNHEY and CDR2 is SVGAGI in the germline V gene. CDR3 coding DNA: TGTGCCAGCAGCACCCCACCGGGACAGAGGTATGAAGCTTTCTTT. Amino acids: CASSTPPGQRYEAFF.

This rearrangement joins TRBV3-1 (or the pseudogene TRBV3-2) to TRBJ2-7; 10 bases are a match to TRBD1. V trimming: 7 bases; J trimming: 5 bases; junction bases outside the gene matches: 14. The CDR3 covers 16 residues. The germline gives CDR1 LGHDT, CDR2 YNNKEL (reference sequence). Written as DNA, the CDR3 is TGTGCCAGCACCCTAAGCCCGGGACAGGGGACCCACGAGCAGTACTTC. Protein: CASTLSPGQGTHEQYF.

This chain joins TRBV6-5 and TRBJ1-2; the D is unclear. The CDR3 has 13 residues. Germline assignment: CDR1 MNHEY and CDR2 SVGAGI. V lost 6 bases, J lost 8 bases, and 16 bases lay in between. Here the CDR3 reads CASSPRVDEGYTF. As DNA, the CDR3 is TGTGCCAGCAGCCCCCGGGTCGACGAGGGCTACACCTTC.

This clone was seen a few times. The chain is built from TRBV11-3 and TRBJ1-3; TRBD1 agrees at 7 bases. Germline V gives CDR1 SGHNT, CDR2 YENEEA. With V trimmed by 6 bases and J by 4 bases, 6 bases remained unmatched. The CDR3 runs 14 residues. CDR3 in DNA: TGTGCCAGCAGTGACAGGGCTGCGGGAAACACCATATATTTT. Residues: CASSDRAAGNTIYF.

As for this clone: Other DNA sequences in this specimen translate into the identical CDR3. The chain recombines TRBV9 with TRBJ1-2; D remains ambiguous. The V end lost 0 bases, the J end lost 2 bases, and 5 bases lay between the germline ends. CDR1 is SGDLS, CDR2 YYNGEE, per germline. The CDR3 has 13 amino acids. This CDR3 reads CASSVAGNYGYTF. CDR3 bases: TGTGCCAGCAGCGTAGCGGGGAACTATGGCTACACCTTC. Full variable domain (missing parts from reference TRBV9 and TRBJ1-2): DSGVTQTPKHLITATGQRVTLRCSPRSGDLSVYWYQQSLDQGLQFLIQYYNGEERAKGNILERFSAQQFPDLHSELNLSSLELGDSALYFCASSVAGNYGYTFGSGTRLTVV.

The sample holds a few counts of this clone. V usage is TRBV12-3 or TRBV12-4 and J usage is TRBJ2-7, with a weak D call TRBD2 (6 bases). The length of the CDR3 is 13 residues. The V gene lost 10 bases and the J gene lost 3 bases, with 16 bases spanning the gap. CDR3 residues: CATGGRNRYEQYF. CDR3 in DNA: TGTGCCACCGGGGGACGGAATCGCTACGAGCAGTACTTC.

The J gene is TRBJ2-2, the V gene TRBV5-1; TRBD2 aligns across 11 bases. Trimming cost V 2 bases and J 1 base; bases outside gene matches: 1. The V gene's germline CDR1 is SGHRS and CDR2 YFSETQ. This CDR3 comprises 16 residues. The chain's CDR3 is CASSFLAGGNTGELFF. Written as DNA, the CDR3 is TGCGCCAGCAGCTTCCTAGCGGGAGGGAACACCGGGGAGCTGTTTTTT. Based on the CDR3 plus reference TRBV5-1 and TRBJ2-2, the full variable domain is KAGVTQTPRYLIKTRGQQVTLSCSPISGHRSVSWYQQTPGQGLQFLFEYFSETQRNKGNFPGRFSGRQFSNSRSEMNVSTLELGDSALYLCASSFLAGGNTGELFFGEGSRLTVL.

This sequence joins TRBV5-1 and TRBJ1-2, with TRBD1 matching over 8 bases. The CDR3 covers 17 residues. Germline trimming cut 2 bases from V and 2 bases from J; bases unmatched to any gene: 11. Germline V gene data show CDR1 as SGHRS and CDR2 as YFSETQ. CDR3 nucleotides: TGCGCCAGCAGCTTACCGGACAGGGTACTGGAGAACTATGGCTACACCTTC. It is translated as CASSLPDRVLENYGYTF.

The chain combines TRBV5-1 with TRBJ2-3, with 7 bases fitting TRBD2. The CDR3 is made up of 15 amino acids. Germline-derived CDR1 and CDR2 are SGHRS and YFSETQ. The trim removed 3 bases at V and 0 bases at J, leaving 4 bases unmatched. CDR3 amino acids: CASSSTSASTDTQYF. CDR3 coding DNA: TGCGCCAGCAGCTCCACTAGCGCAAGCACAGATACGCAGTATTTT.

This clone has a single count. V is TRBV4-3 and J is TRBJ2-6; 7 positions match TRBD1. CDR1 is LGHNA, CDR2 YSLEER, per germline. This CDR3 has 20 residues. V gave up 0 bases and J gave up 1 base; unmatched junction bases: 12. The CDR3 loop is CASSQELARGPTSGANVLTF. The CDR3 bases are TGCGCCAGCAGCCAAGAGTTGGCTAGGGGGCCGACTTCTGGGGCCAACGTCCTGACTTTC.

The V gene is TRBV19, the J gene TRBJ2-5, with 10 bases matching TRBD1. J lost 5 bases, V lost 9 bases, and 9 bases had no gene match. CDR1 and CDR2 (germline): LNHDA, SQIVND (reference sequence). The CDR3 has 14 residues. The CDR3 bases are TGTGCCAGCCAGGACAGGGGGATAAGGGAGACCCAGTACTTC. Translating it yields CASQDRGIRETQYF. The entire variable domain, with the rest obtained from reference TRBV19 and TRBJ2-5, is as follows: DGGITQSPKYLFRKEGQNVTLSCEQNLNHDAMYWYRQDPGQGLRLIYYSQIVNDFQKGDIAEGYSVSREKKESFPLTVTSAQKNPTAFYLCASQDRGIRETQYFGPGTRLLVL.

The gene calls are TRBV5-8 and TRBJ1-5; 8 positions agree with TRBD1. From germline, CDR1 is SGHTS and CDR2 YDEGEE. This CDR3 comprises 16 residues. The trim removed 1 base at V and 0 bases at J, leaving 3 bases unmatched. CDR3 bases: TGTGCCAGCAGCTTGAACAGGGGGTATAGCAATCAGCCCCAGCATTTT. It codes for CASSLNRGYSNQPQHF.

The chain joins TRBV7-2 to TRBJ2-1, with 8 bases aligning to TRBD2. Germline trimming cut 8 bases from V and 4 bases from J; bases unmatched to any gene: 10. Per germline, CDR1 SGHTA and CDR2 FQGNSA. The CDR3 length is 15 residues. In nucleotides, the CDR3 is TGTGCCAGCCGGCTTACTAGCGGACTATACAATGAGCAGTTCTTC. This sequence encodes CASRLTSGLYNEQFF.

This sequence joins TRBV19 and TRBJ2-2; TRBD2 matches 7 bases. The CDR3 length is 17 residues. Looked up from germline, CDR1 is LNHDA and CDR2 is SQIVND (reference sequence). The V gene end was trimmed by 7 bases and the J gene end by 1 base; junction bases not matched to a gene: 12. The CDR3 loop is CASTIPEGLGNTGELFF. The CDR3 DNA reads TGTGCCAGTACCATCCCGGAAGGACTAGGGAACACCGGGGAGCTGTTTTTT.

The J gene is TRBJ2-6, the V gene TRBV6-5; possible D gene TRBD1, 6 bases. V shed 2 bases and J shed 2 bases, with 10 bases lying between them. The CDR3 runs 16 residues. The germline gives CDR1 MNHEY, CDR2 SVGAGI. Here the CDR3 DNA reads TGTGCCAGCAGTTACGACTCAGGGGCTGGGGCCAACGTCCTGACTTTC. Amino acid sequence: CASSYDSGAGANVLTF.

The chain recombines TRBV10-1 with TRBJ2-3; TRBD1 matches 8 bases. The CDR3 length is 19 residues. CDR1 and CDR2 from the germline V gene are WNHNN and SYGVQD (reference sequence). V was pared by 8 bases and J by 2 bases, with 21 bases of the junction left unmatched. CDR3 in amino acids: CASPEGEMGQGAITDTQYF. The CDR3 DNA is TGCGCCAGCCCTGAAGGGGAAATGGGGCAGGGGGCGATCACAGATACGCAGTATTTT.

The V gene is TRBV25-1, the J gene TRBJ1-1, with no clear D. This CDR3 has 15 amino acids. From germline, CDR1 is MGHDK and CDR2 SYGVNS. The V end was cut by 2 bases, the J end by 1 base, with 11 bases between. The CDR3: CASSELQSGNTEAFF. Written as DNA, the CDR3 is TGTGCCAGCAGTGAACTACAGAGCGGGAACACTGAAGCTTTCTTT.

This chain joins TRBV7-2 and TRBJ2-3; D call uncertain. Looked up from germline, CDR1 is SGHTA and CDR2 is FQGNSA. The CDR3 runs 14 residues. V was trimmed by 5 bases and J by 9 bases, leaving 18 bases between them. CDR3 in amino acids: CASSLMTLPPTQYF. The CDR3 coding sequence is TGTGCCAGCAGCCTAATGACTCTCCCTCCGACGCAGTATTTT.

The V gene is TRBV7-6, the J gene TRBJ2-7; D unclear. V was shortened by 5 bases and J by 0 bases, with 5 bases between the two germline ends. The length of the CDR3 is 12 residues. Looked up from germline, CDR1 is SGHVS and CDR2 is FNYEAQ. CDR3 nucleotide sequence: TGTGCCAGCAGCCGGTTCTCCTACGAGCAGTACTTC. It encodes CASSRFSYEQYF.

This chain joins TRBV29-1 and TRBJ2-1; 10 bases map to TRBD1. Germline V gene lookup returns CDR1 SQVTM and CDR2 ANQGSEA. This CDR3 is built from 16 residues. The trim removed 4 bases at V and 6 bases at J, leaving 12 bases unmatched. The CDR3 DNA is TGCAGCGTTGGGAGGCTGACAGGGGGCCCTCTCAATGAGCAGTTCTTC. Translation: CSVGRLTGGPLNEQFF.